This T cell receptor beta chain was profiled in a study of read filtering for tumor transcriptome and immune sequencing. Overall study results and limits: IR-seq and RNA-seq agreed better without single-read clonotypes.

From roughly 0.4 ug of RNA, a library with molecular barcoded alpha/delta and beta/gamma adaptors was made. TCRdb analysed the reads with MiXCR anew, one entry per CDR3 protein. The sample has nearly 60,000 distinct CDR3 sequences; roughly an eighth are singletons. At least ten counts were recorded for this clonotype. The antigen is undetermined. The V gene's germline CDR1 is SGHTA and CDR2 FQGTGA. Deletions cut 5 bases from V and 5 bases from J, with 10 bases between. CDR3 size: 13 residues. J is TRBJ1-5 and V is TRBV7-3; D perhaps matches TRBD1 (5 bases). The sequence was obtained from a donor aged 40 or over with multiple myeloma. Sequenced sample: a population of CD138-negative cells sorted from bone marrow. The CDR3 is CASSLDSDQPQHF. The CDR3 DNA reads TGTGCCAGCAGCCTCGACAGCGATCAGCCCCAGCATTTT.